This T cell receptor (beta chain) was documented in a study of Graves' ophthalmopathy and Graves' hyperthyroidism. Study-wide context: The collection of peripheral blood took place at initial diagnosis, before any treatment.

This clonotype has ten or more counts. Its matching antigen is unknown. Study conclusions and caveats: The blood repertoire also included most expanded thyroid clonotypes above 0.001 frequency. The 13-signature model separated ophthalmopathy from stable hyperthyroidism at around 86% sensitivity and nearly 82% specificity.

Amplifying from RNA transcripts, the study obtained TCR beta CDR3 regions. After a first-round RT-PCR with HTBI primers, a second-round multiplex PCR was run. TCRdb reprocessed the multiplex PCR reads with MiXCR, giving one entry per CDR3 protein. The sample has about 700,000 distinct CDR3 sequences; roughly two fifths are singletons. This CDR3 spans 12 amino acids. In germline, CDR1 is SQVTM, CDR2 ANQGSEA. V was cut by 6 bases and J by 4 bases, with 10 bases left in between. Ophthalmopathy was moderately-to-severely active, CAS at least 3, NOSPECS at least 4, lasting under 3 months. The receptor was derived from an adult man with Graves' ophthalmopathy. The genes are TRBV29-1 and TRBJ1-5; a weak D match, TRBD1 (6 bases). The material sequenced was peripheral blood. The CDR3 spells CSVRGQNQPQHF. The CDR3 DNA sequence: TGCAGCGTACGGGGGCAGAATCAGCCCCAGCATTTT.